These T cell receptor beta chains were read from a single sample in a study of pediatric ulcerative colitis. TCRdb's table, derived via immunoSEQ multiplex PCR, lists solely in-frame clones and lacks some. Among tens of thousands of clones listed, 80% to 90% were seen once. The specimen sequenced was gut tissue. The receptor source for this set is a boy younger than 18 with mild ulcerative colitis. Each CDR3 is given with its conserved first and last residue. The order of the fields is D gene, V gene, clone size, J gene, CDR3 DNA, CDR3 protein. D genes are given only for firm matches. Size is omitted from some rows. Given values are once, few, many or a class for expanded clones.

d_call: TRBD2; v_call: TRBV7-2; clone_size: -; j_call: TRBJ2-5; cdr3_nt: TGTGCCAGCAGCCTCACTAGCGGGGGGGACCTGTGGGAGGAGACCCAGTACTTC; cdr3_aa: CASSLTSGGDLWEETQYF
d_call: TRBD1; v_call: TRBV23-1; clone_size: -; j_call: TRBJ1-5; cdr3_nt: TGCGCCAGCAGCCTGACAGGGTGTGTGCATCAGCCCCAGCATTTT; cdr3_aa: CASSLTGCVHQPQHF
d_call: -; v_call: TRBV9; clone_size: -; j_call: TRBJ2-1; cdr3_nt: TGTGCCAGCAGCGTAGGGAAGGGCCTTAGTTCCTACAATGAGCAGTTCTTC; cdr3_aa: CASSVGKGLSSYNEQFF
d_call: -; v_call: TRBV29-1; clone_size: -; j_call: TRBJ2-1; cdr3_nt: TGCAGCGTTGACGTTGGAAGGTCAGTGTACAATGAGCAGTTCTTC; cdr3_aa: CSVDVGRSVYNEQFF
d_call: -; v_call: TRBV2; clone_size: -; j_call: TRBJ2-5; cdr3_nt: TGTGCCAGCAGGGGCAACCAGGGGGAGACCCAGTACTTC; cdr3_aa: CASRGNQGETQYF
d_call: -; v_call: TRBV10-3; clone_size: -; j_call: TRBJ1-1; cdr3_nt: TGTGCCATCAGTAACTCATGGGGGAACACTGAAGCTTTCTTT; cdr3_aa: CAISNSWGNTEAFF
d_call: -; v_call: TRBV6-5; clone_size: -; j_call: TRBJ2-6; cdr3_nt: TGTGCCAGCAGTTATAGTCCCGCGGGGGCCAACGTCCTGACTTTC; cdr3_aa: CASSYSPAGANVLTF
d_call: -; v_call: TRBV28; clone_size: -; j_call: TRBJ1-5; cdr3_nt: TGTGCCAGCAGTTTGTTCGTCCATTTTAATCAGCCCCAGCATTTT; cdr3_aa: CASSLFVHFNQPQHF
d_call: -; v_call: TRBV12-5; clone_size: -; j_call: TRBJ2-1; cdr3_nt: TGTGCTAGTGCCCTGACTGGGGCTGTTGAGCAGTTCTTC; cdr3_aa: CASALTGAVEQFF
d_call: TRBD1; v_call: TRBV10-3; clone_size: few; j_call: TRBJ1-2; cdr3_nt: TGTGCCATCAGTGAGGACAGGGGGTATGGCTACACCTTC; cdr3_aa: CAISEDRGYGYTF
d_call: TRBD1; v_call: TRBV5-6; clone_size: -; j_call: TRBJ1-2; cdr3_nt: TGTGCCAGCAGCTTGACAGGGGGTTTATATTATGGCTACACCTTC; cdr3_aa: CASSLTGGLYYGYTF
d_call: TRBD1; v_call: TRBV7-9; clone_size: -; j_call: TRBJ1-2; cdr3_nt: TGTGCCAGCAGCACCTGGGACAGCGAGTATGGCTACACCTTC; cdr3_aa: CASSTWDSEYGYTF
d_call: -; v_call: TRBV15; clone_size: -; j_call: TRBJ2-7; cdr3_nt: TGTGCCACCAGCAGAGATGAAGGGTACGAGCAGTACTTC; cdr3_aa: CATSRDEGYEQYF
d_call: -; v_call: TRBV6-5; clone_size: -; j_call: TRBJ2-5; cdr3_nt: TGTGCCAGCAGTTACTCGACGGGGCGTTTAGAGACCCAGTACTTC; cdr3_aa: CASSYSTGRLETQYF
d_call: TRBD2; v_call: TRBV7-2; clone_size: -; j_call: TRBJ2-3; cdr3_nt: TGTGCCAGCAGTCGACTAGCGGGGGGGGCAGATACGCAGTATTTT; cdr3_aa: CASSRLAGGADTQYF
d_call: -; v_call: TRBV9; clone_size: few; j_call: TRBJ1-1; cdr3_nt: TGTGCCAGCAGCCCCACCGAGGGCACTGAAGCTTTCTTT; cdr3_aa: CASSPTEGTEAFF
d_call: TRBD2; v_call: TRBV7-2; clone_size: -; j_call: TRBJ2-3; cdr3_nt: TGTGCCAGCAGCCCCTGGACTAGCGGGGGGACGACCTACGCGCAGTATTTT; cdr3_aa: CASSPWTSGGTTYAQYF
d_call: -; v_call: TRBV2; clone_size: -; j_call: TRBJ1-1; cdr3_nt: TGTGCCAGCAGTGACAGGGCCACTGAAGCTTTCTTT; cdr3_aa: CASSDRATEAFF
d_call: -; v_call: TRBV7-9; clone_size: few; j_call: TRBJ1-2; cdr3_nt: TGTGCCAGCAGCTTAGCGGATTGGGGGAGCTACACCTTC; cdr3_aa: CASSLADWGSYTF
d_call: -; v_call: TRBV19; clone_size: few; j_call: TRBJ1-6; cdr3_nt: TGTGCCAGTAGTATAGATGTCAATTCACCCCTCCACTTT; cdr3_aa: CASSIDVNSPLHF
d_call: -; v_call: TRBV4-1; clone_size: -; j_call: TRBJ2-2; cdr3_nt: TGCGCCAGCAGCCGAGACAGTACTCTAAACACCGGGGAGCTGTTTTTT; cdr3_aa: CASSRDSTLNTGELFF
d_call: -; v_call: TRBV11-3; clone_size: -; j_call: TRBJ2-1; cdr3_nt: TGTGCCAGCAGCTTCCCCGCGGGTGAGCAGTTCTTC; cdr3_aa: CASSFPAGEQFF
d_call: TRBD1; v_call: TRBV2; clone_size: -; j_call: TRBJ2-5; cdr3_nt: TGTGCCAGCAGTGAAGACAGGGGGCCGGAAGAGACCCAGTACTTC; cdr3_aa: CASSEDRGPEETQYF
d_call: -; v_call: TRBV5-4; clone_size: few; j_call: TRBJ1-1; cdr3_nt: TGTGCCAGCAGCTTGCCGAGGAACACTGAAGCTTTCTTT; cdr3_aa: CASSLPRNTEAFF
d_call: -; v_call: TRBV7-8; clone_size: -; j_call: TRBJ1-4; cdr3_nt: TGTGCCAGCAGCTCTACTTACGGACGGCAACCCGACAATGAAAAACTGTTTTTT; cdr3_aa: CASSSTYGRQPDNEKLFF
d_call: TRBD1; v_call: TRBV5-1; clone_size: -; j_call: TRBJ2-5; cdr3_nt: TGCGCCAGCAGCTTTGGACAGGGATGGGAGACCCAGTACTTC; cdr3_aa: CASSFGQGWETQYF
d_call: -; v_call: TRBV6-5; clone_size: -; j_call: TRBJ2-7; cdr3_nt: TGTGCCAGCAGGGCTTACATGGGGACGTCCTACGAGCAGTACTTC; cdr3_aa: CASRAYMGTSYEQYF
d_call: -; v_call: TRBV2; clone_size: -; j_call: TRBJ2-4; cdr3_nt: TGTGCCAGCAAGATAGGGGAAAACATTCAGTACTTC; cdr3_aa: CASKIGENIQYF
d_call: -; v_call: TRBV27; clone_size: -; j_call: TRBJ1-1; cdr3_nt: TGTGCCAGCAGTTTTGGGCGGCTAGCTTTCTTT; cdr3_aa: CASSFGRLAFF
d_call: -; v_call: TRBV4-2; clone_size: -; j_call: TRBJ2-3; cdr3_nt: TGTGCCAGCAGCCAAGAAGGACAGTCTAGCACAGATACGCAGTATTTT; cdr3_aa: CASSQEGQSSTDTQYF
d_call: -; v_call: TRBV4-2; clone_size: -; j_call: TRBJ2-1; cdr3_nt: TGTGCCAGCAGCCAAGTGGGTAGAGGGGGGGAGTGGAATGAGCAGTTCTTC; cdr3_aa: CASSQVGRGGEWNEQFF
d_call: TRBD1; v_call: TRBV6-5; clone_size: -; j_call: TRBJ1-2; cdr3_nt: TGTGCCAGCAGCCCAGGGGGCGGCTACACCTTC; cdr3_aa: CASSPGGGYTF
d_call: -; v_call: TRBV2; clone_size: -; j_call: TRBJ2-7; cdr3_nt: TGTGCCAGTGGGGGGAGCTCCTACGAGCAGTACTTC; cdr3_aa: CASGGSSYEQYF
d_call: -; v_call: TRBV7-6; clone_size: -; j_call: TRBJ2-1; cdr3_nt: TGTGCCAGCAGCTTAGCGGGGCGGGAACCTCAATACAATGAGCAGTTCTTC; cdr3_aa: CASSLAGREPQYNEQFF
d_call: TRBD1; v_call: TRBV10-1; clone_size: -; j_call: TRBJ2-2; cdr3_nt: TGCGCCAGCGGTCAGGGGGCCGGGGAGCTGTTTTTT; cdr3_aa: CASGQGAGELFF